This T cell receptor beta chain was profiled in a study of blood T cell repertoires in COVID-19 (dated by TCRdb to about 2020). For the study in its entirety: Samples from collaborators originated in the United States, Italy and Spain and spanned both the acute and convalescent phases of COVID-19. HLA class I and class II types, where available, came from metadata supplied by the sample provider rather than from assay-based typing. Samples came from the ongoing ImmuneRACE study (first 160 participants) plus 1,254 subjects from 6 global collaborators. The prospective study material was composed of cDNA or gDNA derived from T cells, B-cell-depleted T cells, or PBMCs. Deeply sampled blood TCRbeta repertoires from subjects exposed to, actively infected with, or recovered from COVID-19 were included in the dataset. The repertoires were made available in a free public database intended to serve as a resource for research on the immune response to SARS-CoV-2. Nearly every sample came with metadata listing a de-identified subject ID, COVID-19 status, age in years and sex. Study-wide conclusions, independent of this receptor: Clinical and demographic metadata were provided uncurated, with the amount varying by source and participant.

In Seattle, one collaborating source enrolled patients while the infection was active and tracked those patients longitudinally over the course of disease. Each collaborating institution followed its own protocols to collect whole blood in K2EDTA tubes. For TCRbeta analysis, collaborator samples were shipped as frozen whole blood, as isolated PBMCs, or as DNA extracted from either sample type. The CDR3 numbers 15 residues from cysteine through phenylalanine. The read is trimmed to its CDR3 DNA, 45 bases read in frame from base 1. Based on the germline V gene, the CDR1 and CDR2 sequences are SGHDT and YYEEEE. Trimming at the junction amounts to 0 bases on V and 7 bases on J, and the germline ends lie 16 bases apart. About this clone itself: Its antigen remains unidentified. Base qualities are not recorded, but no much larger clone differs from it by a single base.

The immunoSEQ Assay, a bias-controlled multiplex PCR, was used to amplify TCRbeta CDR3 regions from genomic DNA. The authors' analysis ran thus. The number of nucleated cells in each sample was estimated from the amplification of reference gene primers within the assay. To quantify the absolute abundance of each unique TCRbeta CDR3 rearrangement, sequence reads were collapsed and filtered. Productive Simpson clonality was computed per sample as the square root of Simpson's diversity index over productive rearrangements. TCRdb provides this immuneACCESS table in a form limited to in-frame rearrangements. Some clones are lacking; in checked studies, under half of them reflect an unresolved V gene, and why the rest are absent is not known. D and trimming were read from the DNA, whereas the V and J calls and clone size are those reported in that table. The sample includes about 480,000 clones, with approximately 88% observed a single time. The ten top clones hold over 9.5% of the sample.

The specimen was peripheral blood. This TCR derives from a woman aged 45-65 years with COVID-19, enrolled during active disease. The rearranged chain carries TRBV5-6 and TRBJ1-2; perhaps TRBD1 is the D gene, with 6 bases matching. The nucleotides read TGTGCCAGCAGCTTGGCGGCTGGGGGCGCGGGTGGCTACACCTTC. This sequence encodes CASSLAAGGAGGYTF.